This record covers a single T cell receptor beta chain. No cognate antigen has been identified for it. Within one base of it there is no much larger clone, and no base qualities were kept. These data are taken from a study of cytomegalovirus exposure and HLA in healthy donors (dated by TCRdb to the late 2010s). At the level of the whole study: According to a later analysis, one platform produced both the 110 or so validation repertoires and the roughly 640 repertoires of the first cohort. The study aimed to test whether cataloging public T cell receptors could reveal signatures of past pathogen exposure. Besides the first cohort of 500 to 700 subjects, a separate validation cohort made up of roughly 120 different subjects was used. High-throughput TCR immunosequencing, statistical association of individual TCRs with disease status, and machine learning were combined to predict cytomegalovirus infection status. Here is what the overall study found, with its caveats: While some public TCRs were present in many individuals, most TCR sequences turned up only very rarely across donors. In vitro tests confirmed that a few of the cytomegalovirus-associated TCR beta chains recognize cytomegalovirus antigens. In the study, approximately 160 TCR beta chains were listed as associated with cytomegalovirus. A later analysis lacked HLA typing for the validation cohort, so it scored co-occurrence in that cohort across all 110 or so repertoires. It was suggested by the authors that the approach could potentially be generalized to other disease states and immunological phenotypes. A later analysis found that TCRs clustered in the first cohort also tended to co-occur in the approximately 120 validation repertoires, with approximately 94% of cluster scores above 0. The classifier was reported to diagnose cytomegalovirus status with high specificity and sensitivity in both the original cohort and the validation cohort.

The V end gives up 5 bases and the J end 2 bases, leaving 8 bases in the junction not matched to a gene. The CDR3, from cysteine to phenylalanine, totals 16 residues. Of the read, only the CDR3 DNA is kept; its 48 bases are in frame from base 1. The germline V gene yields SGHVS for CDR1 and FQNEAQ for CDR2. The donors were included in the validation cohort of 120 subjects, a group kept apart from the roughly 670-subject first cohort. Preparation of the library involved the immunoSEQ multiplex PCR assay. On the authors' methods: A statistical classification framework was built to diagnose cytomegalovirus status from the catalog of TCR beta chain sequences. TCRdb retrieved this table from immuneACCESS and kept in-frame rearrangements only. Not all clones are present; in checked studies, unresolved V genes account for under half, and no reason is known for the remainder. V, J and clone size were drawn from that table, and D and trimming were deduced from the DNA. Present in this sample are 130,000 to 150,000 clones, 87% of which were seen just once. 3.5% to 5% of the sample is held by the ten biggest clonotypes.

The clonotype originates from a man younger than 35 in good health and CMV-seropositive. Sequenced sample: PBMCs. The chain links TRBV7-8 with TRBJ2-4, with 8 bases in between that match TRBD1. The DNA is TGTGCCAGCAGCAAGGGAGGACAGGGTCCCAAAAACATTCAGTACTTC. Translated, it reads CASSKGGQGPKNIQYF.